A selection of T cell receptor beta chains follows, all from one sample in a study of PD-L1 blockade in urothelial cancer. TCRdb keeps only in-frame clones here, not all; method: immunoSEQ multiplex PCR. In the table there are about 35,000 clones, roughly 38% of which are singletons. Sequences were derived from tumor tissue, sampled before atezolizumab (anti-PD-L1) treatment. These receptors all stem from a man between 60 and 75 years old with urothelial cancer. CDR3s include the opening cysteine and the closing phenylalanine or tryptophan. Fields, in order: D gene, clone size, V gene, J gene, CDR3 DNA, CDR3 protein. D genes are given only for firm matches. Clone size is given for some rows only: seen once, a few or many times, or a class if the clone is expanded.

>NA|few|TRBV12-5|TRBJ2-3
TGTGCCAGCACCATACTGGGGGTAACGAATGCAGATACGCAGTATTTT
CASTILGVTNADTQYF
>NA|few|TRBV9|TRBJ2-2
TGTGCCAGCAGGACCCAGCGACCGAACACCGGGGAGCTGTTTTTT
CASRTQRPNTGELFF
>TRBD2|NA|TRBV5-1|TRBJ2-3
TGCGCCAGCAGGGAGAATAGCGGGACAGATACGCAGTATTTT
CASRENSGTDTQYF
>NA|NA|TRBV15|TRBJ1-2
TGTGCCACCAGCAGAGATTTAGGAGGGACTGACTATGGCTACACCTTC
CATSRDLGGTDYGYTF
>TRBD1|NA|TRBV18|TRBJ1-5
TGTGCCAGCTCACCCGGGACAGATAGCAATCAGCCCCAGCATTTT
CASSPGTDSNQPQHF
>NA|NA|TRBV11-3|TRBJ1-1
TGTGCCAGCAGCTTTCAAAACAGGGCATCAGCGAACACTGAAGCTTTCTTT
CASSFQNRASANTEAFF
>NA|few|TRBV28|TRBJ2-7
TGTGCCAGCAGTTTAGGCCCAGGGACCTACGAGCAGTACTTC
CASSLGPGTYEQYF
>TRBD1|few|TRBV19|TRBJ1-3
TGTGCCAGTCAAGACACGGACAGGGGAAACACCATATATTTT
CASQDTDRGNTIYF
>NA|medium-sized|TRBV6-8|TRBJ1-4
TGTGCCAGCAGTGCCAGGGATCCAACTAATGAAAAACTGTTTTTT
CASSARDPTNEKLFF
>TRBD1|NA|TRBV9|TRBJ1-4
TGTGCCAGCAGCCGACAGGGGGCTACTAATGAAAAACTGTTTTTT
CASSRQGATNEKLFF
>NA|NA|TRBV15|TRBJ2-7
TGTGCCACCAGCAGGAGTGGTACCTCTCCGGGCGAGCAGTACTTC
CATSRSGTSPGEQYF
>NA|NA|TRBV19|TRBJ2-5
TGTGCCAGTAGCTCAAACAGTGATCGAGAGACCCAGTACTTC
CASSSNSDRETQYF
>TRBD1|NA|TRBV28|TRBJ1-1
TGTGCCAGCAGCTCTCAGGGGGCCCCGGGCACTGAAGCTTTCTTT
CASSSQGAPGTEAFF
>TRBD1|few|TRBV19|TRBJ2-1
TGTGCCAGCAGGGACAGGGGGCGAAATGAGCAGTTCTTC
CASRDRGRNEQFF
>TRBD2|few|TRBV5-1|TRBJ2-1
TGCGCCAGCTCCAGCGGGAGCTACTACAATGAGCAGTTCTTC
CASSSGSYYNEQFF
>NA|NA|TRBV28|TRBJ1-2
TGTGCCAGCATCCCCGGCGGCGATTATGGCTACACCTTC
CASIPGGDYGYTF
>NA|NA|TRBV6-8|TRBJ1-1
TGTGCCAGCAGTCGAGGGCTCACTGAAGCTTTCTTT
CASSRGLTEAFF
>NA|NA|TRBV28|TRBJ1-1
TGTGCCAGCAGTTTACCAGGCTCGGGGACTGAAGCTTTCTTT
CASSLPGSGTEAFF
>NA|NA|TRBV28|TRBJ2-3
TGTGCCAGCAGTTTAAATGCGGGGGCTAGCACAGATACGCAGTATTTT
CASSLNAGASTDTQYF
>NA|once|TRBV30|TRBJ1-1
TGTGCCTGGAGTGTAGGGCAGGGTAAAGCTTTCTTT
CAWSVGQGKAFF